This T cell receptor beta chain appears in the sequencing data of a study of T cell responses to AZD1222 COVID-19 vaccine. The ends lost 3 bases at V and 4 bases at J; junction bases unmatched: 7. The CDR3 is 16 amino acids. The germline CDR1 and CDR2 sequences are MNHEY and SMNVEV (reference sequence). Produced via immunoSEQ multiplex PCR; TCRdb's table is partial and in-frame only. The sample yields 150,000 or so clones, 75% to 90% seen once. The sequence derives from an adult in good health. V and J are TRBV27 and TRBJ2-2; 8 nucleotides line up with TRBD2. Sample: peripheral blood, taken on day 0 of AZD1222 vaccination. As DNA, the CDR3 is TGTGCCAGCAGTTTCGGAGCGGGAGTGTTCACCGGGGAGCTGTTTTTT. It yields the protein CASSFGAGVFTGELFF.